A selection of T cell receptor beta chains follows, all from one sample in a study of response to subunit inactivated influenza vaccine. TCRdb ran MiXCR on the RT-PCR reads and lists one entry per CDR3 protein. The sample consists of more than 500,000 distinct CDR3 sequences, approximately 10% of them appearing once. The sample was also linked to a second study, of T cells expressing NK-cell markers.

The sequencing used PBMCs from blood, collected on the day of vaccination. These receptors all stem from a man over 45 who received an inactivated influenza vaccine. Each CDR3 is given with its conserved first and last residue. The D gene is left open where the match is weak. Only some rows state a clone size, as once, few, many or a class for expanded clones.

abundance: NA; j_gene: TRBJ1-4; d_gene: NA; v_gene: TRBV28; CDR3aa: CASSSPRPPTNEKLFF; CDR3nt: TGTGCCAGCAGTTCCCCCCGGCCACCAACTAATGAAAAACTGTTTTTT
abundance: NA; j_gene: TRBJ1-4; d_gene: TRBD1; v_gene: TRBV5-6; CDR3aa: CASSLQGAGSNEKLFF; CDR3nt: TGTGCCAGCAGCTTACAGGGGGCCGGATCTAATGAAAAACTGTTTTTT
abundance: NA; j_gene: TRBJ2-3; d_gene: TRBD1; v_gene: TRBV7-9; CDR3aa: CAITSGTGGTDTQYF; CDR3nt: TGTGCCATCACGAGCGGGACAGGGGGCACAGATACGCAGTATTTT
abundance: many; j_gene: TRBJ1-2; d_gene: NA; v_gene: TRBV6-5; CDR3aa: CASSYGTPDGYTF; CDR3nt: TGTGCCAGCAGTTACGGGACCCCGGATGGCTACACCTTC
abundance: few; j_gene: TRBJ2-3; d_gene: NA; v_gene: TRBV5-1; CDR3aa: CASGPRDTRTDTQYF; CDR3nt: TGCGCCAGCGGACCCCGGGACACCCGCACAGATACGCAGTATTTT
abundance: NA; j_gene: TRBJ1-1; d_gene: TRBD1; v_gene: TRBV20-1; CDR3aa: CSARRGQANTEAFF; CDR3nt: TGCAGTGCTAGAAGGGGACAGGCTAACACTGAAGCTTTCTTT
abundance: many; j_gene: TRBJ2-5; d_gene: NA; v_gene: TRBV5-1; CDR3aa: CASSYAGYQETQYF; CDR3nt: TGCGCCAGCAGCTATGCGGGGTATCAAGAGACCCAGTACTTC
abundance: few; j_gene: TRBJ1-2; d_gene: NA; v_gene: TRBV5-1; CDR3aa: CASSLTFREDGYTF; CDR3nt: TGCGCCAGCAGCTTGACTTTCAGGGAGGATGGCTACACCTTC
abundance: NA; j_gene: TRBJ2-1; d_gene: NA; v_gene: TRBV2; CDR3aa: CASSEASGEQFF; CDR3nt: TGTGCCAGCAGTGAAGCCAGCGGTGAGCAGTTCTTC
abundance: NA; j_gene: TRBJ2-1; d_gene: NA; v_gene: TRBV5-1; CDR3aa: CASSLRQGVGNEQFF; CDR3nt: TGCGCCAGCAGCTTGAGGCAGGGTGTGGGCAATGAGCAGTTCTTC
abundance: few; j_gene: TRBJ2-5; d_gene: NA; v_gene: TRBV12-3/TRBV12-4; CDR3aa: CASSFIRGEFGSQYF; CDR3nt: TGTGCCAGCAGTTTTATCAGGGGCGAATTTGGGTCCCAGTACTTC
abundance: NA; j_gene: TRBJ2-5; d_gene: TRBD2; v_gene: TRBV4-1; CDR3aa: CASSQGGLAGTDYQETQYF; CDR3nt: TGCGCCAGCAGCCAAGGTGGGCTAGCGGGGACGGATTATCAAGAGACCCAGTACTTC
abundance: few; j_gene: TRBJ2-3; d_gene: NA; v_gene: TRBV20-1; CDR3aa: CSARKGPSRDTQYF; CDR3nt: TGCAGTGCTAGAAAGGGGCCTTCGAGAGATACGCAGTATTTT
abundance: few; j_gene: TRBJ2-7; d_gene: NA; v_gene: TRBV14; CDR3aa: CASSPPGGPSEQYF; CDR3nt: TGTGCCAGCAGCCCGCCCGGGGGGCCAAGCGAGCAGTACTTC
abundance: few; j_gene: TRBJ2-7; d_gene: TRBD1; v_gene: TRBV2; CDR3aa: CASIADRGQSEQYF; CDR3nt: TGTGCCAGCATCGCCGACAGGGGCCAGAGCGAGCAGTACTTC
abundance: many; j_gene: TRBJ2-2; d_gene: NA; v_gene: TRBV4-3; CDR3aa: CASSQGTTGTGELFF; CDR3nt: TGCGCCAGCAGCCAAGGGACTACGGGCACCGGGGAGCTGTTTTTT
abundance: few; j_gene: TRBJ2-5; d_gene: NA; v_gene: TRBV5-1; CDR3aa: CASGPPRPETQYF; CDR3nt: TGCGCCAGCGGGCCCCCACGGCCGGAGACCCAGTACTTC
abundance: many; j_gene: TRBJ2-3; d_gene: NA; v_gene: TRBV29-1; CDR3aa: CSVESLADTQYF; CDR3nt: TGCAGCGTTGAATCTCTCGCGGATACGCAGTATTTT
abundance: few; j_gene: TRBJ1-5; d_gene: NA; v_gene: TRBV10-3; CDR3aa: CAISEVRVGQPQHF; CDR3nt: TGTGCCATCAGTGAAGTCCGGGTCGGTCAGCCCCAGCATTTT
abundance: few; j_gene: TRBJ2-2; d_gene: NA; v_gene: TRBV4-2; CDR3aa: CASSQEDGTGELFF; CDR3nt: TGTGCCAGCAGCCAAGAGGACGGCACCGGGGAGCTGTTTTTT
abundance: once; j_gene: TRBJ1-1; d_gene: NA; v_gene: TRBV4-1; CDR3aa: CASSQETWVTAEAFF; CDR3nt: TGCGCCAGCAGCCAAGAGACCTGGGTAACGGCTGAAGCTTTCTTT
abundance: few; j_gene: TRBJ2-2; d_gene: NA; v_gene: TRBV29-1; CDR3aa: CSVDKGEAGELFF; CDR3nt: TGCAGCGTTGACAAGGGGGAGGCCGGGGAGCTGTTTTTT
abundance: NA; j_gene: TRBJ2-6; d_gene: NA; v_gene: TRBV7-9; CDR3aa: CASRPPPRQAGANVLTF; CDR3nt: TGTGCCAGCAGGCCACCCCCGAGACAGGCTGGGGCCAACGTCCTGACTTTC
abundance: few; j_gene: TRBJ1-1; d_gene: TRBD1; v_gene: TRBV12-3/TRBV12-4; CDR3aa: CASSPKTGATEAFF; CDR3nt: TGTGCCAGCAGCCCGAAAACAGGGGCCACTGAAGCTTTCTTT
abundance: NA; j_gene: TRBJ2-7; d_gene: TRBD2; v_gene: TRBV9; CDR3aa: CASNQAGTTSEQYF; CDR3nt: TGTGCCAGCAACCAAGCGGGGACTACCTCCGAGCAGTACTTC
abundance: NA; j_gene: TRBJ2-7; d_gene: NA; v_gene: TRBV5-1; CDR3aa: CASSQGSTLLYEQYF; CDR3nt: TGCGCCAGCAGCCAGGGGTCCACTTTATTATACGAGCAGTACTTC
abundance: NA; j_gene: TRBJ1-2; d_gene: NA; v_gene: TRBV7-9; CDR3aa: CASSWGPNYGYTF; CDR3nt: TGTGCCAGCAGCTGGGGTCCCAACTATGGCTACACCTTC
abundance: NA; j_gene: TRBJ1-3; d_gene: NA; v_gene: TRBV4-1; CDR3aa: CASSPGQLSGNTIYF; CDR3nt: TGCGCCAGCAGCCCTGGACAGCTCTCTGGAAACACCATATATTTT
abundance: NA; j_gene: TRBJ1-1; d_gene: NA; v_gene: TRBV12-3/TRBV12-4; CDR3aa: CASRGDLTNTEAFF; CDR3nt: TGTGCCAGCAGAGGGGACCTGACGAACACTGAAGCTTTCTTT
abundance: NA; j_gene: TRBJ2-7; d_gene: TRBD2; v_gene: TRBV20-1; CDR3aa: CSARSPSGYSYEQYF; CDR3nt: TGCAGTGCTAGATCTCCTAGCGGGTACTCCTACGAGCAGTACTTC
abundance: few; j_gene: TRBJ2-5; d_gene: NA; v_gene: TRBV2; CDR3aa: CASREPQETQYF; CDR3nt: TGTGCCAGCAGGGAACCCCAAGAGACCCAGTACTTC
abundance: many; j_gene: TRBJ1-6; d_gene: NA; v_gene: TRBV2; CDR3aa: CASSENSYSPLHF; CDR3nt: TGTGCCAGCAGTGAAAACAGCTATTCACCCCTCCACTTT
abundance: NA; j_gene: TRBJ2-7; d_gene: NA; v_gene: TRBV29-1; CDR3aa: CSVQDIYEQYF; CDR3nt: TGCAGCGTTCAAGACATCTACGAGCAGTACTTC
abundance: many; j_gene: TRBJ2-2; d_gene: TRBD2; v_gene: TRBV4-2; CDR3aa: CASSQNVLAGNTGELFF; CDR3nt: TGTGCCAGCAGCCAGAATGTCCTAGCGGGGAACACCGGGGAGCTGTTTTTT
abundance: NA; j_gene: TRBJ2-7; d_gene: TRBD1; v_gene: TRBV7-9; CDR3aa: CASSLGTGASFYEQYF; CDR3nt: TGTGCCAGCAGCTTAGGGACAGGGGCGTCATTCTACGAGCAGTACTTC
abundance: NA; j_gene: TRBJ1-6; d_gene: NA; v_gene: TRBV30; CDR3aa: CAWTRAQGGNSPLHF; CDR3nt: TGTGCCTGGACTCGAGCGCAGGGCGGCAATTCACCCCTCCACTTT
abundance: many; j_gene: TRBJ2-1; d_gene: TRBD1; v_gene: TRBV12-3/TRBV12-4; CDR3aa: CASGRTGNEQFF; CDR3nt: TGTGCCAGCGGAAGGACAGGCAATGAGCAGTTCTTC
abundance: NA; j_gene: TRBJ2-1; d_gene: TRBD2; v_gene: TRBV5-1; CDR3aa: CASSLATSDPNEQFF; CDR3nt: TGCGCCAGCAGCTTGGCCACTAGCGACCCTAATGAGCAGTTCTTC
abundance: NA; j_gene: TRBJ2-1; d_gene: NA; v_gene: TRBV5-6; CDR3aa: CASSLETGRGEQFF; CDR3nt: TGTGCCAGCAGCTTGGAAACGGGTAGGGGTGAGCAGTTCTTC
abundance: many; j_gene: TRBJ2-1; d_gene: NA; v_gene: TRBV6-5; CDR3aa: CASSYGVYNEQFF; CDR3nt: TGTGCCAGCAGTTATGGAGTTTACAATGAGCAGTTCTTC
abundance: NA; j_gene: TRBJ2-3; d_gene: NA; v_gene: TRBV6-5; CDR3aa: CASSYFGTASTDTQYF; CDR3nt: TGTGCCAGCAGTTACTTCGGGACTGCTAGCACAGATACGCAGTATTTT
abundance: NA; j_gene: TRBJ1-6; d_gene: NA; v_gene: TRBV25-1; CDR3aa: CASRVSTGYNSPLHF; CDR3nt: TGTGCCAGCAGGGTCTCGACAGGCTATAATTCACCCCTCCACTTT